What follows is one TCR beta chain and its context. Clones were sequenced by immunoSEQ multiplex PCR, and TCRdb holds only the in-frame ones, with some missing. The sample comprises about 67,000 clones, less than 95% of which are singletons, and around 1.5% rests with the top ten. This entry comes from a study of T cell changes during pregnancy in multiple sclerosis. This sequence originates from a female donor with multiple sclerosis, enrolled in a pregnancy study. The input for sequencing was peripheral blood, taken in the third trimester of pregnancy.

The CDR3 loop reads CASNTLTGGPANTGELFF. In nucleotides, the CDR3 is TGTGCCAGTAATACTTTGACCGGGGGGCCCGCGAACACCGGGGAGCTGTTTTTT. The V and J genes are TRBV19 and TRBJ2-2, with a possible D match to TRBD2 (7 bases). Germline CDR1 reads LNHDA; CDR2 reads SQIVND (reference sequence). The CDR3 sequence is 18 residues long. V lost 7 bases and J lost 0, with 21 bases in between.